The source of this T cell receptor (beta chain) is a study of T cell repertoires in cytomegalovirus infection. At the level of the study: CMV epitopes that were recently identified and HLA-C-restricted were used alongside well-studied HLA-B-restricted ones. Matching HLA type, along with CMV infection, was indicated by public TCR beta signatures.

As regards this clonotype: Its antigen is not known.

The CDR3 runs 15 residues. Germline V gives CDR1 SGHTS, CDR2 YDEGEE. V was pared by 3 bases and J by 4 bases, with 14 bases between. One entry per CDR3 protein results from TCRdb running MiXCR on the reads. There are around 300,000 distinct CDR3 sequences in the sample; 20% to 25% occur only once, and about an eighth lies in the top ten. The J gene is TRBJ2-1, the V gene TRBV5-8; D is uncertain. This clonotype originated in a human donor in good health (CMV status not recorded). Some clones in this sample may be carry-over from other donors' samples. The input for sequencing was cultured PBMCs, taken from culture after CMV antigen stimulation. CDR3 loop: CASSSPAGLYNEQFF. The CDR3 nucleotides are TGTGCCAGCAGCTCCCCGGCCGGATTATACAATGAGCAGTTCTTC.